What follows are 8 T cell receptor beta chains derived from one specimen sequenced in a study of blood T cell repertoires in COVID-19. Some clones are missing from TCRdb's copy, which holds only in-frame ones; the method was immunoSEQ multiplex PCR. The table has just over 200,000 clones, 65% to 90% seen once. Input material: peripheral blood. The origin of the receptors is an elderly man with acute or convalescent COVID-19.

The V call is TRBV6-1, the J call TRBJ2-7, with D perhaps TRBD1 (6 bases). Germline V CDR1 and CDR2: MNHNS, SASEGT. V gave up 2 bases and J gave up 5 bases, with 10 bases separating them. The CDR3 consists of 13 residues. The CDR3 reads CASSEPQGNEQYV. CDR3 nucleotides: TGTGCCAGCAGTGAACCACAGGGAAACGAGCAGTACGTC.

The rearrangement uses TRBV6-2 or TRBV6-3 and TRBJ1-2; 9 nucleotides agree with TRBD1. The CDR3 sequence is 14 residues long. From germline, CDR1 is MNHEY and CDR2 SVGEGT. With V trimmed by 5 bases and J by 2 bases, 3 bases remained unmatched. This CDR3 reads CASSPGQGNYGYTF. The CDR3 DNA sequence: TGTGCCAGCAGTCCGGGACAGGGAAACTATGGCTACACCTTC.

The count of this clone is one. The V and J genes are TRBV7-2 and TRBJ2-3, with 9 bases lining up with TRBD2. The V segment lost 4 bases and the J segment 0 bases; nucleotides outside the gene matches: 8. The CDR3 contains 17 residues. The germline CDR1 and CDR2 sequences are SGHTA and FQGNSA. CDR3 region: CASSSGGLAGSTDTQYF. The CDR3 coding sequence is TGTGCCAGCAGCTCGGGCGGGCTAGCGGGGAGCACAGATACGCAGTATTTT.

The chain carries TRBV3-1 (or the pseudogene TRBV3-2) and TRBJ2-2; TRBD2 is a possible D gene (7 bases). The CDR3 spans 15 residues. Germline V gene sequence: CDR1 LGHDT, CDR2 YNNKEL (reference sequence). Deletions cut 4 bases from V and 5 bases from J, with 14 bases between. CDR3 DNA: TGTGCCAGCAGCCCTTGGGGAGGGGGAACCGGGGAGCTGTTTTTT. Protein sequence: CASSPWGGGTGELFF.

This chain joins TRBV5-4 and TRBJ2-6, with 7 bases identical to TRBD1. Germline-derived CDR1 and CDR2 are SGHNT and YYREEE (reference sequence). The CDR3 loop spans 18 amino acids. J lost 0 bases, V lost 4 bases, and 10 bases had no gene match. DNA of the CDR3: TGTGCCAGCAGCCTCAAACGGGACAGATACTCTGGGGCCAACGTCCTGACTTTC. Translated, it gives CASSLKRDRYSGANVLTF.

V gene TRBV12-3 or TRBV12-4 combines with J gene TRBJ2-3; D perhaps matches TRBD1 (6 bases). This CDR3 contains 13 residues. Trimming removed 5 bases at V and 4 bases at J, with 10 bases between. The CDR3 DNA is TGTGCCAGCAGTGGGGCAGGGGCAGATACGCAGTATTTT. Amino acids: CASSGAGADTQYF.

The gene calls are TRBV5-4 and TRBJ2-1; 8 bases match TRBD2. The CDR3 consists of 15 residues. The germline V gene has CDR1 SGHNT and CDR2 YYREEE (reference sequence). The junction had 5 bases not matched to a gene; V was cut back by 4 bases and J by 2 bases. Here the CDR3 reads CASSGGLATYNEQFF. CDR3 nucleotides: TGTGCCAGCAGCGGAGGACTAGCCACCTACAATGAGCAGTTCTTC.

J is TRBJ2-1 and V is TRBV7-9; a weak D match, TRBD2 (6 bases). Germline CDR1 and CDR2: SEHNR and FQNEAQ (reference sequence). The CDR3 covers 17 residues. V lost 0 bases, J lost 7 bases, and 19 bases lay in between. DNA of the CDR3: TGTGCCAGCAGCTTAGCGAGGACTACCGCTACGGGGAATGAGCAGTTCTTC. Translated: CASSLARTTATGNEQFF.